The 22 T cell receptor beta chains below all came from one sample that was sequenced in a study of cytomegalovirus exposure and HLA in healthy donors. In the PCR, 60 Vbeta and 13 Jbeta primers were used. The assay was immunoSEQ multiplex PCR, and TCRdb's table has in-frame clones only and misses some. The sample yields about 120,000 clones, nearly 80% seen once. Sequencing was done on a sample of PBMCs. The receptors come from a young woman in good health and CMV-seropositive.

V is TRBV4-1 and J is TRBJ1-2; D unclear. Germline V lookup: CDR1 MGHRA, CDR2 YSYEKL. Trimming left V 4 bases short and J 4 bases short, with 16 bases between. The CDR3 totals 15 residues. The CDR3 is CASSPDPHNIYGYTF. The CDR3 DNA follows: TGCGCCAGCAGCCCCGATCCTCACAATATCTATGGCTACACCTTC.

The V gene is TRBV18, the J gene TRBJ1-2; 7 bases fit TRBD1. This CDR3 contains 15 residues. The V gene's germline CDR1 is KGHSH and CDR2 LQKENI. V gave up 3 bases and J gave up 4 bases; unmatched junction bases: 8. This chain's CDR3 is CASSPTGAAVYGYTF. In DNA, the CDR3 is TGTGCCAGCTCACCTACAGGGGCCGCGGTCTATGGCTACACCTTC.

The table lists this clone with a count of one. The chain couples TRBV27 to TRBJ1-6; D perhaps matches TRBD1 (6 bases). Trimming took off 6 bases at V and 3 bases at J, with 18 bases between the two ends. CDR3 length: 17 residues. Germline CDR1 is MNHEY and CDR2 is SMNVEV (reference sequence). CDR3 residues: CASSPQGTGFYNSPLHF. For the CDR3, the DNA is TGTGCCAGCAGCCCCCAGGGGACCGGCTTCTATAATTCACCCCTCCACTTT.

The DNA of the CDR3 is TGTGCCAGCAGCTGGGACACCATCACTGAAGCTTTCTTT. Translated, it gives CASSWDTITEAFF. J is TRBJ1-1 and V is TRBV2; D might be TRBD1 (6 bases). The CDR3 totals 13 residues. The ends were cut back, 6 bases at V and 4 bases at J, with 12 bases in the middle. Germline V lookup: CDR1 SNHLY, CDR2 FYNNEI.

This chain connects TRBV4-3 to TRBJ2-1; tentative D call: TRBD1 (5 bases). CDR1 and CDR2 from the germline V gene are LGHNA and YSLEER. The V end lost 1 base, the J end lost 10 bases, and 17 bases lay between the germline ends. This CDR3 region has 15 residues. CDR3 in DNA: TGCGCCAGCAGCCAAGCCAGGGTTGGGGTCGGCGAGCAGTTCTTC. This translates into CASSQARVGVGEQFF.

The chain joins TRBV19 to TRBJ1-5; D is ambiguous. CDR1 is LNHDA, CDR2 SQIVND, per germline (reference sequence). This CDR3 contains 12 residues. The V and J ends lost 8 bases and 3 bases respectively, with 8 bases between them. The CDR3 DNA is TGTGCCAGTTGCCAGTACAATCAGCCCCAGCATTTT. Translated: CASCQYNQPQHF.

The genes are TRBV27 and TRBJ1-5, with 8 positions matching TRBD1. The germline gives CDR1 MNHEY, CDR2 SMNVEV (reference sequence). V lost 6 bases and J lost 2; bases outside the gene matches: 3. This CDR3 region has 14 residues. In DNA, the CDR3 is TGTGCCAGCAGGCGGGGACAGGGCAATCAGCCCCAGCATTTT. Translating gives CASRRGQGNQPQHF.

V and J are TRBV5-4 and TRBJ2-5, with 8 positions matching TRBD1. Germline values: CDR1 SGHNT, CDR2 YYREEE (reference sequence). This CDR3 has 15 residues. V was clipped by 0 bases and J by 3 bases; unmatched bases: 4. The CDR3 nucleotides read TGTGCCAGCAGCTTGGCCAGGGGGCGAAAAGAGACCCAGTACTTC. It encodes CASSLARGRKETQYF.

The chain employs TRBV9 and TRBJ2-3; possibly TRBD2 for D (6 bases). The CDR3 has 15 amino acids. Germline-derived CDR1 and CDR2 are SGDLS and YYNGEE. V was clipped by 3 bases and J by 1 base, with 12 bases between them. The CDR3 here is CASSGSGRGTDTQYF. The CDR3 nucleotides read TGTGCCAGCAGCGGTAGCGGAAGGGGCACAGATACGCAGTATTTT.

The chain uses TRBV5-1 and TRBJ2-5; D is possibly TRBD2 (6 bases). Trimming left V 3 bases short and J 1 base short, with 16 bases between. Germline-derived CDR1 and CDR2 are SGHRS and YFSETQ. The CDR3 runs 16 residues. The CDR3 DNA sequence: TGCGCCAGCAGCTGGGGGGTAGGAGGGTCCCAAGAGACCCAGTACTTC. Protein product: CASSWGVGGSQETQYF.

There are a few counts of this clone. The chain has TRBV5-1 and TRBJ2-2; D remains unclear. CDR1 is SGHRS, CDR2 YFSETQ, per germline. Trimming took off 4 bases at V and 6 bases at J, with 10 bases between the two ends. The CDR3 runs to 13 residues. The CDR3 DNA is TGCGCCAGCAGCCCCGCAGGCTCCGGGGAGCTGTTTTTT. It codes for CASSPAGSGELFF.

On this clone itself: One end of the junction fails to match germline, which may point to a read error. The chain uses TRBV4-2 and TRBJ2-1, with D tentatively TRBD2 (7 bases). The CDR3 consists of 14 residues. Germline values: CDR1 LGHNA, CDR2 YNFKEQ. CDR3 DNA sequence: TGTGCCAGCAGCGTAAATCCTTGGGGGGGGCAGGAGGTCTTC. Its translation is CASSVNPWGGQEVF.

The chain carries TRBV5-3 and TRBJ2-2, with 9 bases aligning to TRBD2. TRBV5-3 is known as an ORF, though its function is uncertain. After removal of 0 bases from V and 4 bases from J, the junction contained 10 bases not matched to a gene. The CDR3 is 18 residues long. The CDR3 region has the DNA TGTGCCAGAAGCTTGGAGGTAGCGGGGGTGTCTTGCACCGGGGAGCTGTTTTTT. Residues: CARSLEVAGVSCTGELFF.

The chain carries TRBV5-4 and TRBJ1-6; D gene unclear. The CDR3 contains 14 residues. The V end was cut by 5 bases, the J end by 7 bases, with 13 bases between. Germline values: CDR1 SGHNT, CDR2 YYREEE (reference sequence). For the CDR3, the DNA is TGTGCCAGCAGAGGAGGTGCTGTGAATTCACCCCTCCACTTT. Protein: CASRGGAVNSPLHF.

The chain links TRBV5-1 to TRBJ2-5; TRBD1 matches at 9 bases. V shed 4 bases, J shed 11 bases, and the junction held 18 bases outside the gene matches. CDR1 and CDR2 (germline): SGHRS, YFSETQ. This CDR3 is built from 16 residues. The CDR3 reads CASSQLGGTGPDGQYF. DNA of the CDR3: TGCGCCAGCAGCCAACTCGGTGGGACAGGGCCGGACGGGCAGTACTTC.

For this clone: Other nucleotide sequences from this sample produce the same CDR3. The chain links TRBV7-2 to TRBJ1-2; 8 bases agree with TRBD1. Germline values: CDR1 SGHTA, CDR2 FQGNSA. Germline trimming cut 6 bases from V and 5 bases from J; bases unmatched to any gene: 14. The CDR3 sequence is 16 residues long. The CDR3 DNA reads as TGTGCCAGCAGTCCGTCGAGACAGGGGATCGTATATGGCTACACCTTC. Translated: CASSPSRQGIVYGYTF. The variable domain in full, completed from reference TRBV7-2 and TRBJ1-2, reads GAGVSQSPSNKVTEKGKDVELRCDPISGHTALYWYRQSLGQGLEFLIYFQGNSAPDKSGLPSDRFSAERTGGSVSTLTIQRTQQEDSAVYLCASSPSRQGIVYGYTFGSGTRLTVV.

The rearrangement uses TRBV6-6 and TRBJ1-3; 7 bases map to TRBD1. Germline CDR1 reads MNHNY; CDR2 reads SVGAGI (reference sequence). With V trimmed by 6 bases and J by 5 bases, 10 bases remained unmatched. This CDR3 contains 15 residues. The CDR3 is CASSHPQDRRNTIYF. The CDR3 DNA is TGTGCCAGCAGCCATCCCCAGGACAGGAGAAACACCATATATTTT.

This clone was recorded a few times. The V call is TRBV28, the J call TRBJ2-3; possibly TRBD1 for D (6 bases). The germline V and J ends were trimmed by 7 bases and 2 bases, with 22 bases remaining between them. Germline V gene lookup returns CDR1 MDHEN and CDR2 SYDVKM. The CDR3 sequence is 17 residues long. The CDR3 region has the DNA TGTGCCAGCATCCCCCTCATTCTACAGGGAAACACAGATACGCAGTATTTT. This encodes CASIPLILQGNTDTQYF.

The V gene is TRBV12-5, the J gene TRBJ2-2; 8 bases align to TRBD1. The ends lost 3 bases at V and 6 bases at J; junction bases unmatched: 6. This CDR3 has 15 residues. Germline V gene data show CDR1 as LGHNT and CDR2 as FRNRAP. The chain's CDR3 is CASGLRQGYAGELFF. The CDR3 nucleotides read TGTGCTAGTGGTTTAAGACAGGGGTATGCCGGGGAGCTGTTTTTT. Filled out from reference TRBV12-5 and TRBJ2-2, the complete variable domain reads DARVTQTPRHKVTEMGQEVTMRCQPILGHNTVFWYRQTMMQGLELLAYFRNRAPLDDSGMPKDRFSAEMPDATLATLKIQPSEPRDSAVYFCASGLRQGYAGELFFGEGSRLTVL.

The V gene is TRBV4-3, the J gene TRBJ1-2; D is uncertain. This CDR3 contains 15 residues. V was shortened by 1 base and J by 8 bases, with 17 bases between the two germline ends. Germline CDR1 and CDR2: LGHNA and YSLEER. The CDR3 reads CASSQAETGREGYTF. DNA for the CDR3: TGCGCCAGCAGCCAAGCGGAGACGGGAAGGGAGGGCTACACCTTC.

The chain carries TRBV6-5 and TRBJ1-4; 8 bases are a match to TRBD1. Unmatched junction bases numbered 7, after V lost 6 bases and J lost 7 bases. The CDR3 consists of 14 residues. The germline V gene has CDR1 MNHEY and CDR2 SVGAGI. The CDR3 sequence is CASSKRTGSEKLFF. CDR3 DNA: TGTGCCAGCAGCAAACGGACAGGGAGTGAAAAACTGTTTTTT.

V and J are TRBV18 and TRBJ2-5; possibly TRBD1 for D (5 bases). V lost 0 bases to trimming and J lost 4 bases, with 9 bases between them. The CDR3 covers 14 residues. Germline loops: CDR1 KGHSH, CDR2 LQKENI. This chain's CDR3 is CASSPPMGRETQYF. The DNA for the CDR3 is TGTGCCAGCTCACCACCGATGGGGCGAGAGACCCAGTACTTC.